The 13 T cell receptor beta chains below all came from one sample that was sequenced in a study of cytomegalovirus exposure and HLA in healthy donors (dated by TCRdb to 2015 to 2018). Libraries were prepared through the immunoSEQ multiplex PCR assay. A mixture of 60 forward primers for TCR Vbeta segments and 13 reverse primers for TCR Jbeta segments was used in the multiplex PCR. Not all clones reach the TCRdb copy of this immuneACCESS table, which keeps in-frame sequences only. Checked studies attribute under half of the gap to unresolved V genes and leave the rest unexplained. The sample yields under 200,000 clones; 75% to 90% were counted once. The ten largest account for approximately 2.9% of the sample. The sequencing sample was made of PBMCs. These receptor sequences come from a woman aged 45-65 years in good health and CMV-seropositive.

The chain is built from TRBV6-5 and TRBJ1-3; tentative D call: TRBD1 (5 bases). CDR3 length equals 11 residues. Trimming pared 6 bases from V and 7 bases from J, leaving 7 bases between. Germline-derived CDR1 and CDR2 are MNHEY and SVGAGI. The DNA for the CDR3 is TGTGCCAGCAGCAACAGGAACACCATATATTTT. It encodes CASSNRNTIYF.

The V call is TRBV10-3, the J call TRBJ2-5, with D perhaps matching TRBD2 (7 bases). This CDR3 has 17 residues. Germline V lookup: CDR1 ENHRY, CDR2 SYGVKD. The V and J ends lost 6 bases and 5 bases respectively, with 25 bases between them. As DNA, the CDR3 is TGTGCCATCAGAAACGGACAACGGGGGGCAGAGGGGGAGACCCAGTACTTC. Translated: CAIRNGQRGAEGETQYF.

A few counts support this clone. The chain combines TRBV5-6 with TRBJ1-3; possibly TRBD1 for D (5 bases). Trimming took 5 bases from V and 1 from J, leaving 13 bases between them. The CDR3 has 15 amino acids. Looked up from germline, CDR1 is SGHDT and CDR2 is YYEEEE. The CDR3 loop reads CASRRREGSGNTIYF. The CDR3 nucleotides are TGTGCCAGCAGGAGGAGGGAGGGGTCTGGAAACACCATATATTTT.

V is TRBV19 and J is TRBJ2-7; 8 bases are a match to TRBD1. Germline-derived CDR1 and CDR2 are LNHDA and SQIVND (reference sequence). The CDR3 loop spans 15 amino acids. Losses at the gene ends were 3 bases for V and 3 bases for J; bases not matched to a gene: 7. In DNA, the CDR3 is TGTGCCAGTAGTATCAGGGGGCGCGACGGCTACGAGCAGTACTTC. It translates to CASSIRGRDGYEQYF.

As regards this clone: Other nucleotide sequences from this sample produce the same CDR3. The gene calls are TRBV18 and TRBJ2-1, with 11 nucleotides matching TRBD1. V shed 6 bases and J 3 bases; nucleotides not matched to a gene: 4. The CDR3 contains 15 residues. Germline V gene lookup returns CDR1 KGHSH and CDR2 LQKENI. The CDR3 bases are TGTGCCAGCTCCCCCGGGACAGGGGGCTACAATGAGCAGTTCTTC. It codes for CASSPGTGGYNEQFF. Full variable domain (outside the CDR3, taken from reference TRBV18 and TRBJ2-1): NAGVMQNPRHLVRRRGQEARLRCSPMKGHSHVYWYRQLPEEGLKFMVYLQKENIIDESGMPKERFSAEFPKEGPSILRIQQVVRGDSAAYFCASSPGTGGYNEQFFGPGTRLTVL.

The CDR3 loop is CASDTSVPPNTQYF. The DNA for the CDR3 is TGTGCCAGCGATACTAGCGTCCCTCCCAATACGCAGTATTTT. The chain links TRBV28 to TRBJ2-3, with 7 bases that match TRBD2. This CDR3 is 14 amino acids long. Germline V lookup: CDR1 MDHEN, CDR2 SYDVKM. V was clipped by 8 bases and J by 7 bases; unmatched bases: 12. The entire variable domain, with the rest obtained from reference TRBV28 and TRBJ2-3, is as follows: DVKVTQSSRYLVKRTGEKVFLECVQDMDHENMFWYRQDPGLGLRLIYFSYDVKMKEKGDIPEGYSVSREKKERFSLILESASTNQTSMYLCASDTSVPPNTQYFGPGTRLTVL.

V gene TRBV7-2 combines with J gene TRBJ2-1; 10 bases match TRBD2. The V gene end was trimmed by 5 bases and the J gene end by 8 bases; junction bases not matched to a gene: 12. CDR1 is SGHTA, CDR2 FQGNSA, per germline. The length of the CDR3 is 16 residues. The CDR3, as DNA: TGTGCCAGCAGCCCCCCGGGACTAGCGAAGGAGGATGAGCAGTTCTTC. This sequence encodes CASSPPGLAKEDEQFF.

Of note for this clone: The junction departs from the called germline gene at one end, perhaps through a read error. The chain links TRBV7-7 to TRBJ2-5; TRBD2 agrees at 7 bases. This CDR3 is built from 15 residues. Germline V gene sequence: CDR1 SSHAT, CDR2 FNYEAQ (reference sequence). The CDR3 sequence: CASSLGLAVQETQYF. As DNA, the CDR3 is TGTGCTAGCAGCTTGGGGCTAGCGGTCCAAGAGACCCAGTACTTC.

V is TRBV6-5 and J is TRBJ1-1; TRBD1 aligns across 7 bases. This CDR3 region has 15 residues. Trimming took 6 bases from V and 4 from J; bases not matched to a gene: 11. CDR1 MNHEY and CDR2 SVGAGI come from the germline V gene. The CDR3 coding sequence is TGTGCCAGCAGGGTCGACAGGGCGGATAGCACTGAAGCTTTCTTT. Encoded protein: CASRVDRADSTEAFF.

This clone was recorded once. The J gene is TRBJ2-7, the V gene TRBV2; TRBD1 agrees at 7 bases. Germline V lookup: CDR1 SNHLY, CDR2 FYNNEI. The trim removed 8 bases at V and 3 bases at J, leaving 7 bases unmatched. The CDR3 extends over 13 amino acids. In DNA, the CDR3 is TGTGCCAGCGGTCGACAGGGCTACTACGAGCAGTACTTC. This encodes CASGRQGYYEQYF.

This clone was picked up many times. The chain employs TRBV5-6 and TRBJ1-4, with unresolved D. Germline V gene sequence: CDR1 SGHDT, CDR2 YYEEEE. This CDR3 has 13 amino acids. Trimming took off 2 bases at V and 8 bases at J, with 10 bases between the two ends. As DNA, the CDR3 is TGTGCCAGCAGCTTCCAGTACGGGGAAAAACTGTTTTTT. It yields the protein CASSFQYGEKLFF.

This sequence joins TRBV7-9 and TRBJ1-2; 10 positions match TRBD1. After removal of 1 base from V and 6 bases from J, the junction contained 5 bases not matched to a gene. Germline values: CDR1 SEHNR, CDR2 FQNEAQ (reference sequence). CDR3 length equals 15 residues. Here the CDR3 DNA reads TGTGCCAGCAGCTTAGGGACAGGGGGAAATCATGGCTACACCTTC. Protein: CASSLGTGGNHGYTF. Combining the CDR3 with reference TRBV7-9 and TRBJ1-2 gives the whole variable domain DTGVSQNPRHKITKRGQNVTFRCDPISEHNRLYWYRQTLGQGPEFLTYFQNEAQLEKSRLLSDRFSAERPKGSFSTLEIQRTEQGDSAMYLCASSLGTGGNHGYTFGSGTRLTVV.

As regards this clone: Other DNA variants within this sample encode the same CDR3. The chain has TRBV27 and TRBJ2-7; D is possibly TRBD1 (5 bases). The CDR3 sequence is 11 residues long. Trimming shortened V by 4 bases and J by 4 bases, and 5 bases separated the two germline ends. Germline V gene data show CDR1 as MNHEY and CDR2 as SMNVEV (reference sequence). The CDR3: CASSSGYEQYF. The CDR3 DNA is TGTGCCAGCAGTTCAGGGTACGAGCAGTACTTC.